The next 27 T cell receptor beta chains were all read from a single sample in a study of post-analysis software for immune sequencing data (dated by TCRdb to the mid-2010s). For these receptors, no antigen is known. Libraries came from PCR. Instrument used: Illumina HiSeq 2500. Unique molecular identifiers were incorporated into TCR beta cDNA libraries to reduce PCR and sequencing biases. Using fastp trimming at Q25 and MiXCR clonotype assembly, TCRdb reanalyzed the public sequencing data and kept in-frame beta chains. Rows merge per CDR3 protein into single entries with the most common DNA and genes. This sample gives around 400,000 distinct CDR3 sequences in total; more than 30% of them show up just once. Jointly, the top ten make up approximately 7.1% of the sample. Summary of the overall study and its limitations: Patients showed significantly higher frequencies than controls for roughly five TRBV segments, among them TRBV5-6, TRBV5-1 and TRBV20-1.

Input material: blood. The receptors stem from a girl aged 2-10 years with multiple sclerosis.

The V gene is TRBV19, the J gene TRBJ1-6, with D possibly being TRBD1 (5 bases). Germline lookup yields CDR1 LNHDA and CDR2 SQIVND (reference sequence). The V end lost 6 bases, the J end lost 6 bases, and 12 bases lay between the germline ends. This CDR3 contains 14 residues. This CDR3 reads CASRTVGSNSPLHF. CDR3 nucleotide sequence: TGTGCCAGTAGGACAGTAGGATCTAATTCACCCCTCCACTTT.

V gene TRBV7-9 combines with J gene TRBJ1-5; D uncertain. This CDR3 comprises 16 residues. CDR1 and CDR2 from the germline V gene are SEHNR and FQNEAQ (reference sequence). Trimming took 1 base from V and 2 from J, leaving 12 bases between them. Here the CDR3 DNA reads TGTGCCAGCAGCTTAGTGTTGGGTTCGGGCAATCAGCCCCAGCATTTT. It specifies CASSLVLGSGNQPQHF.

The J gene is TRBJ2-7, the V gene TRBV12-3 or TRBV12-4; 9 bases match TRBD1. J gave up 1 base and V 6 bases, and 10 bases lay outside the gene matches. The CDR3 spans 16 residues. The CDR3 sequence: CASRTGGPLHSYEQYF. Here the CDR3 DNA reads TGTGCCAGCAGAACAGGGGGCCCTTTGCATTCCTACGAGCAGTACTTC.

This clonotype occurred once. The J gene is TRBJ2-7, the V gene TRBV7-2; D may be TRBD2 (6 bases). The CDR3 sequence is 11 residues long. Germline V gene sequence: CDR1 SGHTA, CDR2 FQGNSA. V dropped 3 bases and J dropped 9 bases, with 9 bases sitting between them. CDR3 region: CASSFGGRQYF. The DNA for the CDR3 is TGTGCCAGCAGCTTTGGAGGGAGGCAGTACTTC.

In this sample, this clonotype turned up a few times. The chain employs TRBV7-9 and TRBJ2-3; TRBD2 agrees at 9 bases. The CDR3 totals 15 residues. Germline assignment: CDR1 SEHNR and CDR2 FQNEAQ (reference sequence). V was pared by 6 bases and J by 4 bases, with 8 bases of the junction left unmatched. The CDR3 bases are TGTGCCAGCAGACTTGGACTAGCGACTGCAGATACGCAGTATTTT. Translation gives CASRLGLATADTQYF.

This sequence joins TRBV13 and TRBJ2-5; 10 nucleotides align to TRBD2. Germline V lookup: CDR1 PRHDT, CDR2 FYEKMQ (reference sequence). The CDR3 contains 19 residues. V shed 2 bases, J shed 3 bases, and the junction held 15 bases outside the gene matches. This CDR3 reads CASSLSTRWGSGREETQYF. The CDR3 DNA follows: TGTGCCAGCAGCTTATCGACGCGATGGGGGAGCGGGAGGGAAGAGACCCAGTACTTC.

This clonotype was seen more than once but under ten times. The V gene is TRBV6-5, the J gene TRBJ1-5; 9 nucleotides align to TRBD1. V trimming: 5 bases; J trimming: 4 bases; junction bases outside the gene matches: 3. Germline V CDR1 and CDR2: MNHEY, SVGAGI. This CDR3 has 14 amino acids. The CDR3 region is CASSAGQGNQPQHF. The CDR3 DNA sequence: TGTGCCAGCAGTGCAGGACAGGGGAATCAGCCCCAGCATTTT.

The chain links TRBV29-1 to TRBJ2-4; 7 nucleotides agree with TRBD2. Trimming cost V 5 bases and J 13 bases; bases outside gene matches: 8. The CDR3 loop spans 11 amino acids. Germline assignment: CDR1 SQVTM and CDR2 ANQGSEA. CDR3 protein: CSVLQAGEQYF. In nucleotides, the CDR3 is TGCAGCGTTCTGCAGGCGGGGGAGCAGTACTTC. Together with reference TRBV29-1 and TRBJ2-4, the CDR3 gives the full variable domain: SAVISQKPSRDICQRGTSLTIQCQVDSQVTMMFWYRQQPGQSLTLIATANQGSEATYESGFVIDKFPISRPNLTFSTLTVSNMSPEDSSIYLCSVLQAGEQYFGAGTRLSVL.

The gene calls are TRBV27 and TRBJ2-3; 11 nucleotides agree with TRBD2. The CDR3 has 17 amino acids. V was clipped by 8 bases and J by 2 bases; unmatched bases: 12. Germline loops: CDR1 MNHEY, CDR2 SMNVEV (reference sequence). The CDR3 sequence is CASRRRLAGGLTDTQYF. For the CDR3, the DNA is TGTGCCAGCCGTCGTCGTCTAGCGGGGGGACTCACAGATACGCAGTATTTT.

The chain joins TRBV24-1 to TRBJ1-2; no definite D call. CDR1 and CDR2 from the germline V gene are KGHDR and SFDVKD. The length of the CDR3 is 14 residues. V gave up 7 bases and J gave up 8 bases, with 19 bases separating them. The chain's CDR3 is CATSGSEAAWGYTF. CDR3 coding DNA: TGTGCCACCAGCGGGTCCGAGGCGGCTTGGGGCTACACCTTC.

This clonotype was picked up a small number of times. The CDR3 DNA sequence: TGTGCCACCAGCAGAGAGTTTTATGAGGTCCTCTCTGGGGCCAACGTCCTGACTTTC. This sequence encodes CATSREFYEVLSGANVLTF. This chain joins TRBV15 and TRBJ2-6; D unresolved. This CDR3 is built from 19 residues. Germline V lookup: CDR1 LNHNV, CDR2 YYDKDF (reference sequence). Trimming stripped 0 bases from V and 0 bases from J, with 15 bases between. The full variable domain, rest sourced from reference TRBV15 and TRBJ2-6, is DAMVIQNPRYQVTQFGKPVTLSCSQTLNHNVMYWYQQKSSQAPKLLFHYYDKDFNNEADTPDNFQSRRPNTSFCFLDIRSPGLGDTAMYLCATSREFYEVLSGANVLTFGAGSRLTVL.

The CDR3 reads CASSLELRRELFF. CDR3 nucleotides: TGTGCCAGCAGCCTCGAGCTTAGGAGGGAGCTGTTTTTT. This chain links TRBV4-2 with TRBJ2-2; D gene uncertain. Trimming stripped 4 bases from V and 9 bases from J, with 12 bases between. From germline, CDR1 is LGHNA and CDR2 YNFKEQ. The CDR3 length is 13 residues.

There are many counts of this clonotype. The V and J genes are TRBV29-1 and TRBJ2-5; D remains ambiguous. The ends were cut back, 0 bases at V and 7 bases at J, with 3 bases in the middle. CDR1 is SQVTM and CDR2 is ANQGSEA in the germline V gene. The CDR3 consists of 10 residues. The CDR3 DNA reads as TGCAGCGTTGAAGACAGGACCCAGTACTTC. Its translation is CSVEDRTQYF.

V is TRBV28 and J is TRBJ2-7, with 12 bases identical to TRBD1. CDR1 and CDR2 from the germline V gene are MDHEN and SYDVKM. The length of the CDR3 is 16 residues. Germline trimming cut 5 bases from V and 4 bases from J; bases unmatched to any gene: 9. The CDR3 is CASSPGGTGGVYEQYF. DNA for the CDR3: TGTGCCAGCAGTCCCGGAGGGACAGGGGGCGTTTACGAGCAGTACTTC.

The V and J genes are TRBV7-2 and TRBJ2-7; 12 bases match TRBD2. V dropped 0 bases and J dropped 3; count of bases not matched to a gene: 0. In germline, CDR1 is SGHTA, CDR2 FQGNSA. CDR3 size: 15 residues. CDR3: CASSLATSGSYEQYF. In nucleotides, the CDR3 is TGTGCCAGCAGCTTAGCGACTAGCGGGAGCTACGAGCAGTACTTC.

The V call is TRBV3-1, the J call TRBJ1-6; possibly TRBD1 for D (5 bases). The length of the CDR3 is 16 residues. V dropped 3 bases and J dropped 4 bases, with 13 bases sitting between them. CDR1 is LGHDT and CDR2 is YNNKEL in the germline V gene (reference sequence). CDR3 in amino acids: CASSQNLGPYNSPLHF. In nucleotides, the CDR3 is TGTGCCAGCAGCCAGAACCTGGGGCCTTATAATTCACCCCTCCACTTT.

This clonotype was seen only a few times. The chain combines TRBV7-3 with TRBJ2-1; maybe TRBD2 (7 bases). The CDR3 spans 18 residues. Trimming took off 6 bases at V and 3 bases at J, with 24 bases between the two ends. Germline values: CDR1 SGHTA, CDR2 FQGTGA. CDR3 sequence (DNA): TGTGCCAGCAGTTTCCGTGGGTCGGGGGGCGGACTCTACAATGAGCAGTTCTTC. Translation: CASSFRGSGGGLYNEQFF.

In its sample, this clonotype was seen a few times. This chain joins TRBV29-1 and TRBJ1-1, with D unclear. V was shortened by 3 bases and J by 5 bases, with 13 bases between the two germline ends. This CDR3 has 13 amino acids. CDR1 and CDR2 from the germline V gene are SQVTM and ANQGSEA. CDR3 sequence: CSVEGRVWTEAFF. For the CDR3, the DNA is TGCAGCGTTGAGGGAAGGGTTTGGACTGAAGCTTTCTTT.

In its sample, this clonotype was seen a few times. Here the CDR3 DNA reads TGCAGTGCTAGTCTCGGGTATATGGGTGAAAAACTGTTTTTT. This encodes CSASLGYMGEKLFF. The chain combines TRBV20-1 with TRBJ1-4; D unresolved. Germline loops: CDR1 DFQATT, CDR2 SNEGSKA (reference sequence). The V end lost 3 bases, the J end lost 7 bases, and 15 bases lay between the germline ends. This CDR3 is built from 14 residues.

The sample holds a few counts of this clonotype. This sequence joins TRBV20-1 and TRBJ1-2; 7 bases are a match to TRBD1. Germline V gene lookup returns CDR1 DFQATT and CDR2 SNEGSKA (reference sequence). V was clipped by 0 bases and J by 5 bases; unmatched bases: 6. The CDR3 has 14 amino acids. As DNA, the CDR3 is TGCAGTGCTAGAGATGCAGGGGGGGAATATGGCTACACCTTC. This sequence encodes CSARDAGGEYGYTF.

The rearrangement joins TRBV20-1 to TRBJ2-7, with D maybe TRBD1 (6 bases). The CDR3 spans 12 residues. From germline, CDR1 is DFQATT and CDR2 SNEGSKA (reference sequence). V lost 3 bases, J lost 6 bases, and 12 bases lay in between. CDR3 coding DNA: TGCAGTGCTAGGGAAAACAGGGCCGAGCAGTACTTC. Protein: CSARENRAEQYF.

The V and J genes are TRBV28 and TRBJ2-7, with TRBD2 matching over 12 bases. The DNA matches TRBJ2-5 better at its end, which makes the J call doubtful. The CDR3 loop spans 15 amino acids. Germline loops: CDR1 MDHEN, CDR2 SYDVKM. The CDR3 DNA follows: TGTGCCAGCAGTTTGGGGACTAGCGGGCGAGAGACCCAGTACTTC. Amino acids: CASSLGTSGRETQYF.

This rearrangement joins TRBV6-2 or TRBV6-3 to TRBJ2-1, with 10 bases identical to TRBD2. The CDR3 extends over 17 amino acids. Germline loops: CDR1 MNHEY, CDR2 SVGEGT. The trim removed 5 bases at V and 8 bases at J, leaving 15 bases unmatched. The chain's CDR3 is CASSTPMGSGRFHEQFF. CDR3 coding DNA: TGTGCCAGCAGTACTCCTATGGGTAGCGGGAGGTTCCATGAGCAGTTCTTC.

The chain combines TRBV27 with TRBJ2-7; 9 nucleotides agree with TRBD1. Germline trimming cut 5 bases from V and 1 base from J; bases unmatched to any gene: 6. The CDR3 consists of 15 residues. Germline CDR1 is MNHEY and CDR2 is SMNVEV (reference sequence). In nucleotides, the CDR3 is TGTGCCAGCAGTAACACAGGGGGCGCGTCCTACGAGCAGTACTTC. This encodes CASSNTGGASYEQYF.

This clonotype was detected ten times or more. The chain has TRBV5-1 and TRBJ1-2; D is undetermined. V lost 0 bases and J lost 8, with 11 bases in between. CDR3 length: 13 amino acids. CDR1 and CDR2 (germline): SGHRS, YFSETQ. The CDR3 protein is CASSLVGLSGYTF. The CDR3, as DNA: TGCGCCAGCAGCTTGGTGGGTCTGAGCGGCTACACCTTC.

This sequence joins TRBV7-2 and TRBJ2-1; the match to TRBD2 covers 9 bases. The J segment lost 6 bases and the V segment lost 1 base, leaving 7 bases of the junction unmatched. Germline loops: CDR1 SGHTA, CDR2 FQGNSA. The CDR3 is 16 amino acids. The CDR3 nucleotides are TGTGCCAGCAGCTTAGATGGCGGGGGGGATTTCAATGAGCAGTTCTTC. It translates to CASSLDGGGDFNEQFF.

This clonotype was picked up a small number of times. This sequence joins TRBV6-5 and TRBJ1-1; 7 positions agree with TRBD1. The germline V gene has CDR1 MNHEY and CDR2 SVGAGI. V trimming: 5 bases; J trimming: 1 base; junction bases outside the gene matches: 4. The CDR3 runs 14 residues. The CDR3 sequence: CASSRQGGNTEAFF. In DNA form, the CDR3 reads TGTGCCAGCAGTCGACAGGGAGGGAACACTGAAGCTTTCTTT.